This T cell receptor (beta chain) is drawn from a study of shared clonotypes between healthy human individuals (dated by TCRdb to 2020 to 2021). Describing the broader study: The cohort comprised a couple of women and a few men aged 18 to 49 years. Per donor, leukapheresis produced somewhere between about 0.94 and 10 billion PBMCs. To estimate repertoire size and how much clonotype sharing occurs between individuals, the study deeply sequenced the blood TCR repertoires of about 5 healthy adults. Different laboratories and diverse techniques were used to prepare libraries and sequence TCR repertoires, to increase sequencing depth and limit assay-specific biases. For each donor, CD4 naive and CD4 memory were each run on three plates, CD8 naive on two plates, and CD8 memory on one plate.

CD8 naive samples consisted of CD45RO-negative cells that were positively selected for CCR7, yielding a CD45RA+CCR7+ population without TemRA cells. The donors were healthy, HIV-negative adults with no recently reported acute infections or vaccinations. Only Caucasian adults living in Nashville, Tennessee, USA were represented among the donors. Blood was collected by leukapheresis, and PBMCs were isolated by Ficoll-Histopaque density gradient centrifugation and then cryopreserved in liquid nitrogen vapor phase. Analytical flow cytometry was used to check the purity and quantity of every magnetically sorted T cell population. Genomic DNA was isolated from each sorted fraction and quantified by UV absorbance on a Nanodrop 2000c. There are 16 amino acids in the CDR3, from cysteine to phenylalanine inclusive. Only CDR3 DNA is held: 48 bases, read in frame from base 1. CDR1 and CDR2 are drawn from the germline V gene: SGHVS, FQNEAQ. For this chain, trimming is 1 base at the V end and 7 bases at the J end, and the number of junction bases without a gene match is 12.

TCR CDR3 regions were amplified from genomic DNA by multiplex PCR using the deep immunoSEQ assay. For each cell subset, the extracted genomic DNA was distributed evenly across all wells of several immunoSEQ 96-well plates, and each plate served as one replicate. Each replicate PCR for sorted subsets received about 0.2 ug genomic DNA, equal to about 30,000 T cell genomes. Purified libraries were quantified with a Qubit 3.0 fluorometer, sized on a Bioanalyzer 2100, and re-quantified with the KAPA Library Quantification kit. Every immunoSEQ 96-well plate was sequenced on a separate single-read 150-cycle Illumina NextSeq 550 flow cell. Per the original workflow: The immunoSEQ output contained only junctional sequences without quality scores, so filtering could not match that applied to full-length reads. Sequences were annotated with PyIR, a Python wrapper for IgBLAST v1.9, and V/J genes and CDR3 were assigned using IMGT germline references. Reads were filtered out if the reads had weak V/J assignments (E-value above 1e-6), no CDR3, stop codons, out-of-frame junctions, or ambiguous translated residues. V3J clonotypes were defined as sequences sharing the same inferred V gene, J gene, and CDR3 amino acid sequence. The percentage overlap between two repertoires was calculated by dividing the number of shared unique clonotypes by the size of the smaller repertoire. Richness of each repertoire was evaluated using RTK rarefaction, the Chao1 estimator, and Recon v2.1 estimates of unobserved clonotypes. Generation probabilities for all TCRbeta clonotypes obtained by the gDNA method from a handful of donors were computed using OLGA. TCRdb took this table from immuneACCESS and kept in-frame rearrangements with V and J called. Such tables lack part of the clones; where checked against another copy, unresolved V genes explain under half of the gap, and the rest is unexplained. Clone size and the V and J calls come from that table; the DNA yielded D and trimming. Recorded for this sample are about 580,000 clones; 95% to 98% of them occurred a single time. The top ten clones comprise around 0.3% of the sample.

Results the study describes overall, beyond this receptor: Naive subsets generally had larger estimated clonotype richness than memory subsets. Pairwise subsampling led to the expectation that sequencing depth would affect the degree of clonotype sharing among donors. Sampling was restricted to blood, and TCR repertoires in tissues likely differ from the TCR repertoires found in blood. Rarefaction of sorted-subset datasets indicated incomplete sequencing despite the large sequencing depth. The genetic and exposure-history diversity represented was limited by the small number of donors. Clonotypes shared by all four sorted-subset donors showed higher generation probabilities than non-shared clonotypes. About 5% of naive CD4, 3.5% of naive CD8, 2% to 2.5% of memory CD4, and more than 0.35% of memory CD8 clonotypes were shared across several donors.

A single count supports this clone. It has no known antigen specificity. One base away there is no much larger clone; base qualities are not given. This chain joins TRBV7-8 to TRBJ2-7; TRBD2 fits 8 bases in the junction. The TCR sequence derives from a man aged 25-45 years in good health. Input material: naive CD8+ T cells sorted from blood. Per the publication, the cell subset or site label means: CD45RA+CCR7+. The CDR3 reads CASSLDGRGALREQYF. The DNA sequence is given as TGTGCCAGCAGCTTAGACGGGCGGGGGGCATTGCGGGAGCAGTACTTC.